This TCR beta chain is drawn from a study of regulatory T cells in long-lasting Graves disease. Study in general: Those Graves' patients who were newly diagnosed had been on antithyroid drugs under 3 months.

Time point noted: newly diagnosed GD, antithyroid drugs for less than 3 months. PBMC RNA was the source of the TCR library. iRepertoire HTBI primers and Arm-PCR of CDR3 regions built TCR beta libraries. TCRdb ran MiXCR on the multiplex PCR reads and lists one entry per CDR3 protein. The sample has 580,000 or so distinct CDR3 sequences, more than 15% seen once. Trimming cost V 7 bases and J 8 bases, with 2 bases left between them. Looked up from germline, CDR1 is WNHNN and CDR2 is SYGVQD (reference sequence). The CDR3 totals 9 residues. These records were also assigned to another study, of T cells in Graves' hyperthyroidism and ophthalmopathy. That paper notes: When the TCR CDR3 underwent first-round RT-PCR, the HTBI primer set was used. Blood shared most expanded thyroid clonotypes above 0.001. It was a median around 6 months before onset that the model predicted ophthalmopathy.

V is TRBV10-1 and J is TRBJ1-4; no clear D. This receptor was obtained from a young man with Graves disease. This material consisted of peripheral blood mononuclear cells (PBMCs), taken at new diagnosis, from a patient treated with antithyroid drugs. The CDR3 region is CASIEKLFF. CDR3 nucleotide sequence: TGCGCCAGCATCGAAAAACTGTTTTTT.